A single T cell receptor beta chain is shown here with its context. Antigen specificity is unknown. Here immunoSEQ multiplex PCR was the method, and the copy in TCRdb shows in-frame clones only, minus some. The repertoire has approximately 150,000 clones, approximately 90% of them found once; the top ten carry roughly 2.5%. The data stem from a study of T cell responses to AZD1222 COVID-19 vaccine. Across the whole study: Researchers grouped second doses given at about 4 or about 12 weeks into one pool. Broader study findings: Spike-specific TCR repertoires showed rising breadth and depth after two AZD1222 doses. Nearly half of spike-specific TCRs reportedly target unmutated variant regions. Only 5 to 7 AZD1222 recipients tested seropositive at baseline.

Germline V lookup: CDR1 MGHRA, CDR2 YSYEKL. Deletions cut 0 bases from V and 2 bases from J, with 10 bases between. The CDR3 is 15 residues long. This TCR was sampled from an adult in good health. The chain couples TRBV4-1 to TRBJ1-2, with no clear D. The sample was peripheral blood, taken on day 0 of AZD1222 vaccination. Here the CDR3 DNA reads TGCGCCAGCAGCCAAGATAGCCAGGAGAACTATGGCTACACCTTC. Translated: CASSQDSQENYGYTF.